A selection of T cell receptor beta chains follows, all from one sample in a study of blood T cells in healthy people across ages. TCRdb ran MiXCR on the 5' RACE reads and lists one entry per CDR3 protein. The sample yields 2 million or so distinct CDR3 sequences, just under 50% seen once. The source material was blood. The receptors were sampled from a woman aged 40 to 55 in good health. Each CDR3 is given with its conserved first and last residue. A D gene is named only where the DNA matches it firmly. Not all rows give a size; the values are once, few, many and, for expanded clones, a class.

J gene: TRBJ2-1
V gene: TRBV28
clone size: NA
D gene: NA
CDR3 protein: CASSLWGAINEQFF
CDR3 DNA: TGTGCCAGCAGTTTGTGGGGGGCCATCAATGAGCAGTTCTTC

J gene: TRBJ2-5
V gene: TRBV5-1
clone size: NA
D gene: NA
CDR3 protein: CASSFEALQTQYF
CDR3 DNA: TGCGCCAGCAGCTTTGAAGCGCTACAGACCCAGTACTTC

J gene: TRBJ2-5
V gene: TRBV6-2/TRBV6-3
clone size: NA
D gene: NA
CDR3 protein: CASSYPSRDLQETQYF
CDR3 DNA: TGTGCCAGCAGTTACCCGTCGAGAGACCTTCAAGAGACCCAGTACTTC

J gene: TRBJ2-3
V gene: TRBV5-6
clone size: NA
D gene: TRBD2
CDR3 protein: CASSLEGIAGNFPDTQYF
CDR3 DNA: TGTGCCAGCAGCTTGGAAGGGATAGCGGGGAATTTTCCGGATACGCAGTATTTT

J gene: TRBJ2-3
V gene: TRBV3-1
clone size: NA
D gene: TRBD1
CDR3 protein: CASSQDWGFWTGSSDTQYF
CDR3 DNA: TGTGCCAGCAGCCAAGATTGGGGGTTTTGGACAGGATCATCAGATACGCAGTATTTT

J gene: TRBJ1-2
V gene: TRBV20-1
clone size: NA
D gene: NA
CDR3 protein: CSAREDGRGAPPYGYTF
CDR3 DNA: TGCAGTGCTAGAGAGGACGGGCGGGGGGCGCCGCCGTATGGCTACACCTTC

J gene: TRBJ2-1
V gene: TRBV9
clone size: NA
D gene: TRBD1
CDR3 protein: CVSSLTGGNNEQFF
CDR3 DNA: TGTGTCAGCAGCTTGACAGGGGGTAACAATGAGCAGTTCTTC

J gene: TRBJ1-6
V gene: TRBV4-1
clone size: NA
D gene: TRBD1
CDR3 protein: CASSPPGTANSPLHF
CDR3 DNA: TGCGCCAGCAGCCCCCCCGGGACAGCGAATTCACCCCTCCACTTT

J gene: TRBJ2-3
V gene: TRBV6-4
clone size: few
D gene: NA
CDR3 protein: CASSDRPTPTDTQYF
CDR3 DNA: TGTGCCAGCAGTGATCGGCCCACACCCACAGATACGCAGTATTTT

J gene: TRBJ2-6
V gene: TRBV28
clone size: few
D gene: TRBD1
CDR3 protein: CASGTGTGIAGANVLTF
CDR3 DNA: TGTGCCAGCGGGACGGGGACAGGGATCGCTGGGGCCAACGTCCTGACTTTC

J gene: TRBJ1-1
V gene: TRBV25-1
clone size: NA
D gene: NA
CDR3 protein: CASSVLQGGAEAFF
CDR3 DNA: TGTGCCAGCAGTGTCCTGCAGGGTGGGGCTGAAGCTTTCTTT

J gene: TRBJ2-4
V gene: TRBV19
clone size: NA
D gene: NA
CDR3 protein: CASSTTGYNEQYF
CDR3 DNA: TGTGCCAGTAGTACTACAGGGTACAATGAGCAGTACTTC

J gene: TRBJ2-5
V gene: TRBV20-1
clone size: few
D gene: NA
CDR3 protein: CSAYESAGKTQYF
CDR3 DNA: TGCAGTGCTTACGAGTCGGCGGGAAAGACCCAGTACTTC

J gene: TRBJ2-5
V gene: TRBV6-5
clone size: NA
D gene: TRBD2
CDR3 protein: CASSPGVAGGQETQYF
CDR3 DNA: TGTGCCAGCAGTCCGGGGGTAGCGGGGGGCCAAGAGACCCAGTACTTC

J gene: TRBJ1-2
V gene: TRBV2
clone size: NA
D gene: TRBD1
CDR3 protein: CASSRRPTGGYIIYGYTF
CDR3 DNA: TGTGCCAGCAGCCGTAGACCCACAGGGGGCTATATTATCTATGGCTACACCTTC

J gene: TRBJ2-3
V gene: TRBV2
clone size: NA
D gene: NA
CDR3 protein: CASKLTSRFETDTQYF
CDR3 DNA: TGTGCCAGCAAGTTGACAAGTCGGTTTGAAACAGATACGCAGTATTTT

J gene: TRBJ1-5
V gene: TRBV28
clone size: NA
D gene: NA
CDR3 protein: CASSFDPGGSNQPQHF
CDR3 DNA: TGTGCCAGCAGTTTTGACCCGGGGGGGAGCAATCAGCCCCAGCATTTT

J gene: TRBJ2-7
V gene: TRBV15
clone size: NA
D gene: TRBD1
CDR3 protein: CATSALQDRGFHEQYF
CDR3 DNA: TGTGCCACCAGCGCCCTCCAGGACAGGGGTTTCCACGAGCAGTACTTC

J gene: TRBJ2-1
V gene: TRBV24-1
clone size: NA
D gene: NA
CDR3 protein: CATSDGRLPSHEQFF
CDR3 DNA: TGTGCCACCAGTGATGGGCGTCTCCCTTCCCATGAGCAGTTCTTC

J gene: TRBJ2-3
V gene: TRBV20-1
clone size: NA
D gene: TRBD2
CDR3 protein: CSARDSSSGAADTQYF
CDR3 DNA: TGCAGTGCTAGAGATTCGTCTAGCGGGGCCGCAGATACGCAGTATTTT

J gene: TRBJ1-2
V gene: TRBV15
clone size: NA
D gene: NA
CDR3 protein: CATSREGSGGIGYTF
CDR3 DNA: TGTGCCACCAGCAGAGAGGGATCGGGGGGCATTGGCTACACCTTC

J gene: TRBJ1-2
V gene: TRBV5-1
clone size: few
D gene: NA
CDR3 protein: CASSFAGADYGYTF
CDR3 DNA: TGCGCCAGCAGCTTCGCAGGGGCGGACTATGGCTACACCTTC

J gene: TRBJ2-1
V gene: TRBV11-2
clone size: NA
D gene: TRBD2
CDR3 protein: CASSRPGTSGEQFF
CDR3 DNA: TGTGCCAGCAGCAGACCCGGGACTAGTGGGGAGCAGTTCTTC